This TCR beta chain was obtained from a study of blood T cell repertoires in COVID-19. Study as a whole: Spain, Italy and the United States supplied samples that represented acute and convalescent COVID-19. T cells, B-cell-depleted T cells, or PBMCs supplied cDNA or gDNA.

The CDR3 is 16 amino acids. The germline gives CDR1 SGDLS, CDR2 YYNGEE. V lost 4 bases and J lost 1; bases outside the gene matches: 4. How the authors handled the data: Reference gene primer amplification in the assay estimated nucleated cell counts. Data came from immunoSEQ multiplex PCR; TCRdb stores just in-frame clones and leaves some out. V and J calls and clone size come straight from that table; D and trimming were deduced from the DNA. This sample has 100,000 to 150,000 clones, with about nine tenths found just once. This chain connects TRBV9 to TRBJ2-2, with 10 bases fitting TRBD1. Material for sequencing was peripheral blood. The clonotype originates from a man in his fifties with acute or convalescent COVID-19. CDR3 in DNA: TGTGCCAGCAGCACTAGGACAGGGGGGAACACCGGGGAGCTGTTTTTT. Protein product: CASSTRTGGNTGELFF.